The present entry profiles one T cell receptor (beta chain) with its context. What it binds is not known. The data stem from a study of cytomegalovirus exposure and HLA in healthy donors. The germline V and J ends were trimmed by 0 bases and 3 bases, with 9 bases remaining between them. The length of the CDR3 is 14 residues. Per germline, CDR1 MNHEY and CDR2 SVGAGI. Regarding the study as a whole: Researchers reported in a later analysis that a missense DCLRE1C variant was tied to TCR beta V- and J-gene trimming.

Amplification used 60 Vbeta primers and 13 Jbeta primers. Profiled with immunoSEQ multiplex PCR; TCRdb holds only in-frame clones, not every one. Counted here are some 200,000 clones, 9.5% occurring once; the ten biggest clones make up less than 1.5%. The specimen sequenced was PBMCs. The clonotype was recovered from a woman aged 25 to 39 in good health and CMV-seropositive. The chain is built from TRBV6-5 and TRBJ2-7, with D possibly matching TRBD2 (5 bases). The chain's CDR3 is CASSYSPGSYEQYF. The CDR3 region has the DNA TGTGCCAGCAGTTACTCCCCGGGGAGCTACGAGCAGTACTTC.